This entry lists 22 T cell receptor beta chains sequenced from one sample in a study of blood T cells in healthy people across ages. Together with a sample-barcoded 5' primer, a J-beta primer mix was included in a second PCR lasting roughly 6 to 12 cycles. MiXCR, applied by TCRdb to the 5' RACE reads, yields one record per CDR3 protein. The data hold 600,000 to 800,000 distinct CDR3 sequences, with around 21% observed a single time. Sample: blood. The receptor set was obtained from an older man in good health.

This clonotype was detected a few times. The chain combines TRBV7-9 with TRBJ2-1, with no clear D. Germline loops: CDR1 SEHNR, CDR2 FQNEAQ (reference sequence). V was clipped by 1 base and J by 4 bases, with 11 bases between them. The CDR3 spans 15 residues. The CDR3 DNA sequence: TGTGCCAGCAGCTTAGAGACCGTCTTTTACAATGAGCAGTTCTTC. This gives the protein CASSLETVFYNEQFF.

This clonotype was counted ten times or more. The chain combines TRBV7-8 with TRBJ2-1, with unresolved D. CDR1 SGHVS and CDR2 FQNEAQ come from the germline V gene. Trimming took 1 base from V and 6 from J, leaving 7 bases between them. This CDR3 has 13 residues. CDR3 DNA: TGTGCCAGCAGCTTAGAAAGAATCAATGAGCAGTTCTTC. This gives the protein CASSLERINEQFF.

Only a few counts were recorded for this clonotype. J is TRBJ2-5 and V is TRBV3-1; D remains unclear. This CDR3 contains 13 residues. CDR1 and CDR2 (germline): LGHDT, YNNKEL (reference sequence). V was shortened by 3 bases and J by 5 bases, with 10 bases between the two germline ends. CDR3 sequence (DNA): TGTGCCAGCAGCCAGATGGCCGGGGAGACCCAGTACTTC. Its translation is CASSQMAGETQYF.

The chain joins TRBV20-1 to TRBJ2-5; 7 nucleotides align to TRBD1. This CDR3 comprises 14 residues. The germline gives CDR1 DFQATT, CDR2 SNEGSKA (reference sequence). The V and J ends lost 3 bases and 0 bases, in that order; junction bases with no gene match: 4. The CDR3 loop reads CSASPGQYQETQYF. Here the CDR3 DNA reads TGCAGTGCTAGCCCGGGACAGTACCAAGAGACCCAGTACTTC.

Concerning this clonotype itself: The junction and the germline gene differ at one end; a read error may be behind it. CDR3 residues: CAWSEGLGGLETQHF. DNA for the CDR3: TGTGCCTGGAGTGAAGGACTAGGGGGCCTAGAGACTCAGCACTTC. The rearrangement joins TRBV30 to TRBJ2-1, with D possibly called TRBD1 or TRBD2 (7 bases each). This CDR3 has 15 residues. In germline, CDR1 is GTSNPN, CDR2 SVGIG (reference sequence).

This chain's CDR3 is CASSRGSFTYNEQFF. The CDR3 DNA reads as TGTGCCAGCAGCCGGGGTAGTTTTACCTACAATGAGCAGTTCTTC. The J gene is TRBJ2-1, the V gene TRBV4-2; D ambiguous. This CDR3 has 15 amino acids. Trimming stripped 4 bases from V and 2 bases from J, with 12 bases between. CDR1 and CDR2 from the germline V gene are LGHNA and YNFKEQ.

This clonotype has more than one count but fewer than ten. The chain recombines TRBV4-1 with TRBJ2-1, with TRBD2 identical over 8 bases. The germline V gene encodes CDR1 MGHRA and CDR2 YSYEKL. Trimming took 3 bases from V and 7 from J; bases not matched to a gene: 8. The CDR3 length is 15 residues. CDR3 sequence reads: CASSQGDSGTNEQFF. CDR3 DNA: TGCGCCAGCAGCCAGGGGGATAGCGGGACAAATGAGCAGTTCTTC.

This rearrangement joins TRBV12-5 to TRBJ2-1; 7 nucleotides agree with TRBD1. V was clipped by 4 bases and J by 4 bases; unmatched bases: 7. Germline values: CDR1 LGHNT, CDR2 FRNRAP. The CDR3 consists of 15 residues. CDR3 region: CASGSPTGLYNEQFF. Written as DNA, the CDR3 is TGTGCTAGTGGTTCGCCGACAGGGTTATACAATGAGCAGTTCTTC.

This clonotype was recorded at least ten times. The chain couples TRBV28 to TRBJ1-4, with D unclear. The V and J ends lost 5 bases and 0 bases respectively, with 10 bases between them. Germline loops: CDR1 MDHEN, CDR2 SYDVKM. This CDR3 has 15 residues. CDR3 sequence (DNA): TGTGCCAGCAGTCCGGACGGGGCAACTAATGAAAAACTGTTTTTT. It is translated as CASSPDGATNEKLFF.

This clonotype was seen only a few times. V usage is TRBV7-2 and J usage is TRBJ2-5; 13 bases are shared with TRBD2. This CDR3 is 16 amino acids long. Germline CDR1 SGHTA, CDR2 FQGNSA. Trimming took 5 bases from V and 5 from J; bases not matched to a gene: 8. The CDR3 DNA follows: TGTGCCAGCAGCGTTTGGACTAGCGGGAGCGGGGAGACCCAGTACTTC. Residues: CASSVWTSGSGETQYF.

This clonotype was found a few times. A junction end diverges from the germline sequence, so it may reflect a read error. J is TRBJ2-1 and V is TRBV7-9; TRBD2 aligns across 7 bases. The CDR3 runs to 15 residues. Germline lookup yields CDR1 SEHNR and CDR2 FQNEAQ (reference sequence). CDR3 DNA: TGTGTCAGCAGTCTAGCGGAACTGGCCTACAATGAGCAGTTCTTC. Protein product: CVSSLAELAYNEQFF.

This clonotype has at least ten counts. The V call is TRBV5-1, the J call TRBJ2-5, with D possibly matching TRBD2 (6 bases). This CDR3 is built from 15 residues. Germline values: CDR1 SGHRS, CDR2 YFSETQ. The germline V and J ends were trimmed by 4 bases and 3 bases, with 16 bases remaining between them. The CDR3 DNA sequence: TGCGCCAGCAGCCCACAACTAGCAGCCAAAGAGACCCAGTACTTC. Protein: CASSPQLAAKETQYF.

This chain links TRBV7-3 with TRBJ2-3, with D possibly called TRBD1 or TRBD2 (5 bases each). Trimming removed 1 base at V and 5 bases at J, with 13 bases between. CDR3 length: 15 amino acids. The germline CDR1 and CDR2 sequences are SGHTA and FQGTGA. The CDR3 loop reads CASSLNPGSGDTQYF. Written as DNA, the CDR3 is TGTGCCAGCAGCTTAAACCCAGGGAGCGGAGATACGCAGTATTTT.

This clonotype has a handful of counts. This is likely a read error, given that the CDR3 carries no conserved phenylalanine or tryptophan at its end. The CDR3 is CSAREGTSGTYEQYL. The CDR3 nucleotides read TGCAGTGCTAGAGAAGGGACTAGCGGGACCTACGAGCAGTACCTC. The V gene is TRBV20-1, the J gene TRBJ2-7; TRBD2 matches at 13 bases. V was pared by 0 bases and J by 2 bases, with 1 base of the junction left unmatched. The CDR3 is made up of 15 amino acids. CDR1 DFQATT and CDR2 SNEGSKA come from the germline V gene (reference sequence).

CDR3 region: CASRGQGAVGDTQYF. DNA of the CDR3: TGTGCCAGCAGGGGACAGGGGGCGGTAGGAGATACGCAGTATTTT. The chain recombines TRBV7-3 with TRBJ2-3; TRBD1 matches at 12 bases. Germline V gene lookup returns CDR1 SGHTA and CDR2 FQGTGA. There are 15 residues in the CDR3. V was clipped by 6 bases and J by 5 bases; unmatched bases: 6.

The table lists this clonotype with a few counts. The chain links TRBV12-3 or TRBV12-4 to TRBJ2-1; D possibly matches TRBD1 or TRBD2 (5 bases each). The CDR3 is made up of 15 amino acids. The V end was cut by 5 bases, the J end by 8 bases, with 19 bases between. The CDR3 bases are TGTGCCAGCAGTACACCGGGACCGAGGGTCCATGAGCAGTTCTTC. Translation: CASSTPGPRVHEQFF.

This clonotype was seen once. The chain uses TRBV7-9 and TRBJ1-1; possibly TRBD1 for D (5 bases). With 1 base removed from V and 0 bases from J, the gap between germline ends came to 9 bases. CDR1 SEHNR and CDR2 FQNEAQ come from the germline V gene (reference sequence). The CDR3 has 15 amino acids. DNA of the CDR3: TGTGCCAGCAGCTTAGGACAGAAACTGAACACTGAAGCTTTCTTT. It codes for CASSLGQKLNTEAFF.

This clonotype was observed a handful of times. V and J are TRBV10-3 and TRBJ2-3, with D perhaps given as TRBD1 or TRBD2 (6 bases each). CDR1 is ENHRY, CDR2 SYGVKD, per germline. Deletions cut 3 bases from V and 6 bases from J, with 19 bases between. CDR3 size: 16 residues. The DNA of the CDR3 is TGTGCCATCAGTGATGCCCCAAGAGGGGGGCCGGATACGCAGTATTTT. Encoded protein: CAISDAPRGGPDTQYF.

This clonotype was found a few times. The CDR3 here is CSARRTSGSSEQFF. Here the CDR3 DNA reads TGCAGTGCTAGACGAACTAGCGGGAGCTCTGAGCAGTTCTTC. The chain is built from TRBV20-1 and TRBJ2-1; 11 bases are shared with TRBD2. With V trimmed by 2 bases and J by 9 bases, 6 bases remained unmatched. The CDR3 is 14 amino acids. Germline loops: CDR1 DFQATT, CDR2 SNEGSKA (reference sequence).

V gene TRBV5-1 combines with J gene TRBJ2-5; D is possibly TRBD1 (6 bases). V shed 6 bases and J shed 3 bases, with 12 bases lying between them. This CDR3 contains 13 residues. Germline V CDR1 and CDR2: SGHRS, YFSETQ. This chain's CDR3 is CASTMAGEETQYF. The CDR3 DNA is TGCGCCAGCACCATGGCAGGGGAAGAGACCCAGTACTTC.

This clonotype showed up just a few times. Sequence at one end of the junction differs from germline and may be a read error. V usage is TRBV9 and J usage is TRBJ2-2; D is perhaps TRBD1 (6 bases). Per germline, CDR1 SGDLS and CDR2 YYNGEE. The CDR3 sequence is 13 residues long. For the CDR3, the DNA is TGTGCCGGCAGAGGGATACAGGGCTGGGAGCTGTTTTTT. Its protein is CAGRGIQGWELFF.

The rearrangement uses TRBV29-1 and TRBJ2-5; D might be TRBD1 (6 bases). This CDR3 has 12 amino acids. V lost 7 bases and J 5 bases, leaving 14 bases between the germline ends. Germline lookup yields CDR1 SQVTM and CDR2 ANQGSEA. Written as DNA, the CDR3 is TGCAGCGCATCATACAGGGAGGAGACCCAGTACTTC. Its translation is CSASYREETQYF.